Below, 22 T cell receptor beta chains from the same sample are listed, as sequenced in a study of spatial heterogeneity in lung cancer. Each CDR3 protein gets one entry after TCRdb re-called the 5' RACE reads with MiXCR. The sample includes 110,000 or so distinct CDR3 sequences, 11% seen only once; the top ten take roughly a quarter. Time point of the sample: blood at routine non-recurrence follow-up after resection. Specimen: PBMCs, collected at follow-up. The receptor source for this set is a female donor with early-stage non-small cell lung cancer.

In this sample, this clonotype turned up a few times. V is TRBV21-1 and J is TRBJ2-1; no check of the table's D call, TRBD2, against the DNA was made. TRBV21-1 is labeled a pseudogene. This CDR3 spans 12 amino acids. CDR3 bases: TGTGCCAGCAGCAAAGCCTGCCGTGGACCCGCCTTC. It encodes CASSKACRGPAF.

This clonotype was detected many times. The chain is built from TRBV27 and TRBJ1-2, with D maybe TRBD1 (6 bases). V was trimmed by 6 bases and J by 8 bases, leaving 13 bases between them. Per germline, CDR1 MNHEY and CDR2 SMNVEV (reference sequence). The CDR3 runs to 12 residues. CDR3: CASRSTGLGYTF. The CDR3 bases are TGTGCCAGCAGATCGACAGGCCTAGGCTACACCTTC.

This clonotype was observed many times. V is TRBV10-2 and J is TRBJ1-1; D possibly corresponds to TRBD1 (6 bases). Trimming removed 9 bases at V and 5 bases at J, with 10 bases between. The CDR3 runs to 11 residues. Germline V gene lookup returns CDR1 WSHSY and CDR2 SAAADI. As DNA, the CDR3 is TGCGCCAGTCGCAGGGGAACTGAAGCTTTCTTT. This translates into CASRRGTEAFF.

V is TRBV7-8 and J is TRBJ2-3; 9 nucleotides line up with TRBD2. The CDR3 has 15 amino acids. Trimming at V came to 3 bases and at J to 6 bases, leaving 7 bases not matched to a gene. Germline V CDR1 and CDR2: SGHVS, FQNEAQ. The CDR3 loop is CASSLGSGRGDTQYF. CDR3 coding DNA: TGTGCCAGCAGCTTGGGTAGCGGGAGAGGTGATACGCAGTATTTT.

This clonotype was picked up many times. The J gene is TRBJ2-3, the V gene TRBV24-1; D possibly matches TRBD1 or TRBD2 (5 bases each). The CDR3 covers 16 residues. CDR1 KGHDR and CDR2 SFDVKD come from the germline V gene. Trimming took off 7 bases at V and 7 bases at J, with 23 bases between the two ends. CDR3 DNA: TGTGCCACCAGCGGGGCAGCCGCTGAGGACTCAAATACGCAGTATTTT. Translation: CATSGAAAEDSNTQYF.

This clonotype was seen a handful of times. The chain has TRBV7-9 and TRBJ2-7, with TRBD2 as a possible D gene (5 bases). The CDR3 spans 14 residues. Germline V gives CDR1 SEHNR, CDR2 FQNEAQ (reference sequence). V lost 1 base and J lost 3, with 10 bases in between. The CDR3 loop is CASSLEASSYEQYF. The CDR3 nucleotides read TGTGCCAGCAGCTTAGAGGCTAGCAGCTACGAGCAGTACTTC. Variable domain in full (rest from reference TRBV7-9 and TRBJ2-7): DTGVSQNPRHKITKRGQNVTFRCDPISEHNRLYWYRQTLGQGPEFLTYFQNEAQLEKSRLLSDRFSAERPKGSFSTLEIQRTEQGDSAMYLCASSLEASSYEQYFGPGTRLTVT.

This clonotype was detected many times. This chain links TRBV4-3 with TRBJ2-3; D is possibly TRBD2 (6 bases). The CDR3 sequence is 15 residues long. Germline V CDR1 and CDR2: LGHNA, YSLEER. V was clipped by 4 bases and J by 5 bases, with 16 bases between them. The CDR3 loop reads CASSPSGTSRDTQYF. CDR3 nucleotides: TGCGCCAGCAGCCCCTCCGGGACTTCACGAGATACGCAGTATTTT.

The J gene is TRBJ1-5, the V gene TRBV24-1; 8 bases align to TRBD1. Trimming at V came to 9 bases and at J to 5 bases, leaving 11 bases not matched to a gene. This CDR3 contains 15 residues. Per germline, CDR1 KGHDR and CDR2 SFDVKD. The CDR3 sequence is CATQERTGIDQPQHF. CDR3 nucleotides: TGTGCCACCCAGGAGAGGACAGGGATAGATCAGCCCCAGCATTTT.

The chain uses TRBV16 and TRBJ1-5; perhaps TRBD1 as D (6 bases). Trimming shortened V by 2 bases and J by 6 bases, and 11 bases separated the two germline ends. This CDR3 has 14 amino acids. Germline assignment: CDR1 KGHSY and CDR2 FQNENV. As DNA, the CDR3 is TGTGCCAGCAGCCAAGGGGGGCAGGGTCAGCCCCAGCATTTT. It specifies CASSQGGQGQPQHF.

This rearrangement joins TRBV3-1 to TRBJ2-2; the D gene is possibly TRBD1 (6 bases). CDR1 is LGHDT and CDR2 is YNNKEL in the germline V gene (reference sequence). CDR3 length: 17 amino acids. Trimming cost V 0 bases and J 6 bases, with 17 bases left between them. The CDR3 protein is CASSQEIGRGRPGELFF. Here the CDR3 DNA reads TGTGCCAGCAGCCAAGAGATCGGCAGGGGACGCCCCGGGGAGCTGTTTTTT.

This clonotype was counted a few times. This chain joins TRBV12-3 or TRBV12-4 and TRBJ1-1; D is perhaps TRBD1 (5 bases). V was clipped by 6 bases and J by 6 bases, with 14 bases between them. This CDR3 contains 13 residues. The CDR3 DNA sequence: TGTGCCAGCAGCCAGGGACGGGCGGCTGAAGCTTTCTTT. This codes for CASSQGRAAEAFF.

The rearrangement joins TRBV20-1 to TRBJ1-5, with TRBD1 matching 8 bases. Germline V gene lookup returns CDR1 DFQATT and CDR2 SNEGSKA (reference sequence). This CDR3 contains 16 residues. J gave up 2 bases and V 6 bases, and 12 bases lay outside the gene matches. The CDR3, as DNA: TGCAGTGCGCCCTCCGGACAGGGTGGAGGCAATCAGCCCCAGCATTTT. Amino acid sequence: CSAPSGQGGGNQPQHF.

There are a few counts of this clonotype. V usage is TRBV20-1 and J usage is TRBJ1-6; tentative D call: TRBD1 (5 bases). In germline, CDR1 is DFQATT, CDR2 SNEGSKA (reference sequence). This CDR3 comprises 13 residues. V lost 4 bases to trimming and J lost 5 bases, with 9 bases between them. CDR3 region: CSAKQGHNSPLHF. CDR3 coding DNA: TGCAGTGCTAAGCAGGGACATAATTCACCCCTCCACTTT.

This clonotype has a count of ten or more. The chain is built from TRBV20-1 and TRBJ2-3; TRBD2 agrees at 8 bases. J gave up 4 bases and V 0 bases, and 3 bases lay outside the gene matches. In germline, CDR1 is DFQATT, CDR2 SNEGSKA (reference sequence). This CDR3 has 14 residues. This CDR3 is CSARDDGGADTQYF. DNA for the CDR3: TGCAGTGCTAGAGATGACGGGGGGGCAGATACGCAGTATTTT.

The V call is TRBV28, the J call TRBJ2-5; no clear D. Per germline, CDR1 MDHEN and CDR2 SYDVKM. V shed 4 bases and J shed 4 bases, with 13 bases lying between them. The length of the CDR3 is 14 residues. In nucleotides, the CDR3 is TGTGCCAGCAGTTGGGCGAGTCGGGTAGAGACCCAGTACTTC. Its translation: CASSWASRVETQYF.

This clonotype occurred a few times. The rearrangement uses TRBV20-1 and TRBJ2-3; perhaps D is TRBD1 or TRBD2 (6 bases each). CDR1 and CDR2 from the germline V gene are DFQATT and SNEGSKA (reference sequence). V was cut by 0 bases and J by 4 bases, with 11 bases left in between. The CDR3 consists of 14 residues. CDR3 loop: CSARDWRGADTQYF. CDR3 nucleotides: TGCAGTGCTAGAGATTGGAGGGGGGCAGATACGCAGTATTTT.

This clonotype was observed a few times. The rearrangement uses TRBV2 and TRBJ2-3; D is uncertain. Trimming took 7 bases from V and 1 from J, leaving 15 bases between them. The CDR3 spans 15 residues. The V gene's germline CDR1 is SNHLY and CDR2 FYNNEI. CDR3 amino acids: CASKDLQTRTDTQYF. The DNA for the CDR3 is TGTGCCAGCAAGGACCTACAAACCCGCACAGATACGCAGTATTTT.

The V and J genes are TRBV28 and TRBJ1-5; D remains ambiguous. The CDR3 has 14 amino acids. Trimming shortened V by 2 bases and J by 2 bases, and 7 bases separated the two germline ends. Germline-derived CDR1 and CDR2 are MDHEN and SYDVKM. The CDR3 DNA sequence: TGTGCCAGCAGTTTAGTACAGCGCAATCAGCCCCAGCATTTT. This gives the protein CASSLVQRNQPQHF.

Turning to this clonotype: This may be a read error: a much more frequent sequence differs by one nucleotide. V is TRBV15 and J is TRBJ1-1, with D uncertain. Germline loops: CDR1 LNHNV, CDR2 YYDKDF (reference sequence). There are 14 residues in the CDR3. Between the trimmed V and J ends, which lost 2 bases and 10 bases, there was a span of 17 bases. The CDR3 bases are TGTGCCACCAGCAGAAAAACAGAGGGAGGTAGAGCTTTCTTT. This codes for CATSRKTEGGRAFF.

V and J are TRBV28 and TRBJ2-3; TRBD2 matches at 7 bases. After removal of 2 bases from V and 0 bases from J, the junction contained 2 bases not matched to a gene. The CDR3 is 15 residues long. Germline V gene sequence: CDR1 MDHEN, CDR2 SYDVKM. CDR3 coding DNA: TGTGCCAGCAGTTTAGGCGGGAGAAGCACAGATACGCAGTATTTT. It codes for CASSLGGRSTDTQYF.

The chain links TRBV6-1 to TRBJ2-2, with TRBD2 matching over 14 bases. Germline CDR1 MNHNS, CDR2 SASEGT. Trimming removed 6 bases from V and 3 bases from J; junction bases left unmatched: 9. The CDR3 covers 18 residues. CDR3 DNA: TGTGCCAGCAGCCCCTTTGGGACTAGCGGGAGCTACACCGGGGAGCTGTTTTTT. Translated: CASSPFGTSGSYTGELFF.

The chain couples TRBV6-6 to TRBJ2-1; no clear D gene. Germline V gene sequence: CDR1 MNHNY, CDR2 SVGAGI (reference sequence). CDR3 length: 14 amino acids. The germline V and J ends were trimmed by 6 bases and 0 bases, with 9 bases remaining between them. The CDR3 coding sequence is TGTGCCAGCAGAGTGGACGGCTCCTACAATGAGCAGTTCTTC. This translates into CASRVDGSYNEQFF.